This TCR beta chain was observed in a study of blood T cells in healthy people across ages. Sample-barcoded 5' priming and a J-beta primer mix drove a second PCR of roughly 6 to 12 cycles. MiXCR was run by TCRdb on the 5' RACE reads, yielding one entry per CDR3 protein. This sample has more than 650,000 distinct CDR3 sequences; 20% to 25% occur once, and the top ten carry about 22%. The table lists this clonotype with a few counts. This TCR was sampled from a man between 65 and 85 years old in good health. The source material was blood.

The chain's CDR3 is CASSLGTSGIDEQFF. The CDR3 coding sequence is TGTGCCAGCAGCTTAGGGACTAGCGGGATCGATGAGCAGTTCTTC. The rearrangement joins TRBV7-2 to TRBJ2-1, with 12 bases matching TRBD2. CDR1 SGHTA and CDR2 FQGNSA come from the germline V gene. The CDR3 has 15 amino acids. After removal of 1 base from V and 8 bases from J, the junction contained 3 bases not matched to a gene.